This TCR beta chain was sequenced in a study of blood T cell repertoires in COVID-19. Study as a whole: Collection of acute and convalescent COVID-19 samples took place in the United States, Italy and Spain. The analysed material was cDNA or gDNA that came from T cells, B-cell-depleted T cells, or PBMCs.

The sample holds a few counts of this clone. The CDR3 runs to 13 residues. Germline values: CDR1 LGHNA, CDR2 YSLEER. The ends were cut back, 1 base at V and 7 bases at J, with 5 bases in the middle. Authors' processing steps: Amplification of reference gene primers was used by the study to estimate nucleated cell counts. Assay used: immunoSEQ multiplex PCR; TCRdb lists only in-frame clones, some missing. V, J and clone size are taken as reported in that table, and D and trimming were inferred from the DNA itself. Counted here are some 300,000 clones, nearly 90% occurring once; the ten biggest clones make up more than 0.85%.

The sequenced sample was peripheral blood. The rearrangement uses TRBV4-3 and TRBJ1-6; possible D gene TRBD1, 5 bases. The receptor's source is a woman aged 40 to 50 with COVID-19, enrolled during active disease. For the CDR3, the DNA is TGCGCCAGCAGCCAAGCAGGGAATTCACCCCTCCACTTT. This sequence encodes CASSQAGNSPLHF.